A single T cell receptor beta chain is shown here with its context. The junction had 10 bases not matched to a gene; V was cut back by 4 bases and J by 2 bases. The CDR3 totals 16 residues. Germline lookup yields CDR1 MNHEY and CDR2 SMNVEV (reference sequence). Donors likely had unrecorded immune exposures despite being nominally healthy when sampled. The PCR was carried out with 60 Vbeta primers and 13 Jbeta primers. The repertoire was sequenced with immunoSEQ multiplex PCR; TCRdb's copy has only in-frame clones and lacks some. In the table there are about 200,000 clones, around 80% of which are singletons. The data were taken from a study of cytomegalovirus exposure and HLA in healthy donors. Study as a whole: In a previous analysis, 110 million or so unique TCR beta sequences were found from roughly 180 million T cells.

The gene calls are TRBV27 and TRBJ2-7, with 8 positions matching TRBD1. The sample consisted of PBMCs. The clonotype originates from a woman under 30 in good health and CMV-seronegative. The CDR3 loop reads CASSSSQGVLAYEQYF. CDR3 nucleotides: TGTGCCAGCAGTTCGTCACAGGGGGTACTCGCCTACGAGCAGTACTTC.